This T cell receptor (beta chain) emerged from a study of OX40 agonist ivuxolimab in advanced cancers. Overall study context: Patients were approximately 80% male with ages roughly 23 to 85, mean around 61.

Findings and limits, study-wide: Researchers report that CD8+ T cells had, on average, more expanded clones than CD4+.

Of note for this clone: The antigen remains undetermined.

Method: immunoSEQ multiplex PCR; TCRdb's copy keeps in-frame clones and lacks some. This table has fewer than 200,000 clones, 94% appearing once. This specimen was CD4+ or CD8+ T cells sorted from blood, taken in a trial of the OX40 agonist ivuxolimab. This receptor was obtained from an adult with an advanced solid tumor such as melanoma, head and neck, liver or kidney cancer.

The CDR3 loop is CASSLEGWASYEQYF. The CDR3 nucleotides are TGTGCCAGCAGCTTAGAAGGGTGGGCCTCCTACGAGCAGTACTTC. V and J are TRBV7-2 and TRBJ2-7; D is uncertain. Germline V lookup: CDR1 SGHTA, CDR2 FQGNSA. The CDR3 spans 15 residues. V was trimmed by 1 base and J by 0 bases, leaving 10 bases between them.